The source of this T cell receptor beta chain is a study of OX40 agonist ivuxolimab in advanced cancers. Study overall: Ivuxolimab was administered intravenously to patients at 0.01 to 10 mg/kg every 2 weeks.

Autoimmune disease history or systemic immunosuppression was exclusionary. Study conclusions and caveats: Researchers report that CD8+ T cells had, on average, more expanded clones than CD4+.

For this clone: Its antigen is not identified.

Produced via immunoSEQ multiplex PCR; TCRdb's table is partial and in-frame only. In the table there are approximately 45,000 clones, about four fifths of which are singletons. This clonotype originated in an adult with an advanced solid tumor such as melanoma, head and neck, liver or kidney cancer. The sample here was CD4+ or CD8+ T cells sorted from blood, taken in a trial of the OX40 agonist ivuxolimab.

CDR3 protein: CASSHAGGNQPQHF. The CDR3 bases are TGCGCCAGCAGCCACGCCGGAGGCAATCAGCCCCAGCATTTT. The J gene is TRBJ1-5, the V gene TRBV4-1; D is undetermined. V was shortened by 3 bases and J by 2 bases, with 8 bases between the two germline ends. Germline loops: CDR1 MGHRA, CDR2 YSYEKL. The CDR3 totals 14 residues.